This entry describes one T cell receptor beta chain. Its target is unknown. This record comes from a study of OX40 agonist ivuxolimab in advanced cancers. Study at large: Males comprised approximately 84% of the group, whose mean age was approximately 62 years (range 23 to 79). Study-wide results and limits: In the expanded peripheral T cells, antigen specificity was never determined. Normalized expansion of T-cell clones was also low for some nonresponders.

Sequenced by immunoSEQ multiplex PCR; TCRdb stores in-frame clones only, minus some. This sample has about 35,000 clones, with around 74% found just once. V gave up 4 bases and J gave up 7 bases, with 20 bases separating them. The CDR3 loop spans 16 amino acids. Germline CDR1 reads SEHNR; CDR2 reads FQNEAQ (reference sequence). The clonotype originates from an adult with an advanced solid tumor such as melanoma, head and neck, liver or kidney cancer. The chain is built from TRBV7-9 and TRBJ2-1; weak D call: TRBD2 (5 bases). The sample here was CD4+ or CD8+ T cells sorted from blood, taken in a trial of the OX40 agonist ivuxolimab. CDR3 nucleotides: TGTGCCAGCAGCTATACCTTAGGTGACTACCTAAATGAGCAGTTCTTC. As protein: CASSYTLGDYLNEQFF.